This T cell receptor beta chain was retrieved from a study of OX40 agonist ivuxolimab in advanced cancers. The assay was immunoSEQ multiplex PCR, and TCRdb's table has in-frame clones only and misses some. Of 90,000 or so clones in the sample, 75% to 90% were seen once. The receptor was derived from an adult with an advanced solid tumor such as melanoma, head and neck, liver or kidney cancer. Sequenced here: CD4+ or CD8+ T cells sorted from blood, sampled in a trial of the OX40 agonist ivuxolimab.

This CDR3 is CASSSGITNIQYF. In DNA, the CDR3 is TGCGCCAGCAGCTCGGGAATCACGAACATTCAGTACTTC. The J gene is TRBJ2-4, the V gene TRBV5-1, with D perhaps TRBD2 (5 bases). Germline CDR1 is SGHRS and CDR2 is YFSETQ. Trimming cost V 3 bases and J 7 bases, with 11 bases left between them. The length of the CDR3 is 13 residues.